Given below is one T cell receptor (beta chain) in context. The source of the sample is a study of blood T cell repertoires in COVID-19. V gave up 5 bases and J gave up 0 bases, with 8 bases separating them. Germline lookup yields CDR1 SGHDT and CDR2 YYEEEE. The CDR3 contains 13 residues. Original analysis: Nucleated cell counts were estimated from reference gene primer amplification. The table came from immunoSEQ multiplex PCR; TCRdb's copy has only in-frame clones and leaves some out. V and J calls and clone size come straight from that table; D and trimming were deduced from the DNA. The sample has more than 45,000 clones; about 80% are singletons.

The origin of this receptor is a human donor in a cohort sampled during active COVID-19. The chain uses TRBV5-6 and TRBJ1-1; the D is unclear. Sample: peripheral blood. For the CDR3, the DNA is TGTGCCAGCAGGGCGGGTATGAACACTGAAGCTTTCTTT. Translating gives CASRAGMNTEAFF.